The 19 T cell receptor beta chains listed next were all sequenced from one sample in a study of OX40 agonist ivuxolimab in advanced cancers. Repertoires were generated with immunoSEQ multiplex PCR, while TCRdb's copy carries only in-frame clones and drops some. Of more than 70,000 clones listed, 70% to 85% are singletons. Sequenced material: CD4+ or CD8+ T cells sorted from blood, taken in a trial of the OX40 agonist ivuxolimab. The receptors here all came from an adult with an advanced solid tumor such as melanoma, head and neck, liver or kidney cancer.

This clone was detected once. V gene TRBV9 combines with J gene TRBJ2-7, with D perhaps being TRBD1 or TRBD2 (5 bases each). Trimming stripped 0 bases from V and 5 bases from J, with 15 bases between. The CDR3 is 15 residues long. Germline V lookup: CDR1 SGDLS, CDR2 YYNGEE. Written as DNA, the CDR3 is TGTGCCAGCAGCGTAGCGGAGAGGGGCGGCGACGAGCAGTACTTC. Protein product: CASSVAERGGDEQYF. The entire variable domain, with the rest obtained from reference TRBV9 and TRBJ2-7, is as follows: DSGVTQTPKHLITATGQRVTLRCSPRSGDLSVYWYQQSLDQGLQFLIQYYNGEERAKGNILERFSAQQFPDLHSELNLSSLELGDSALYFCASSVAERGGDEQYFGPGTRLTVT.

This clone was picked up a small number of times. J is TRBJ2-3 and V is TRBV7-2; no definite D call. Trimming took 5 bases from V and 0 from J, leaving 3 bases between them. The CDR3 has 12 amino acids. Germline assignment: CDR1 SGHTA and CDR2 FQGNSA. CDR3 nucleotide sequence: TGTGCCAGCAGCCTTAGCACAGATACGCAGTATTTT. Residues: CASSLSTDTQYF.

The chain uses TRBV15 and TRBJ1-4; a weak D match, TRBD1 (6 bases). In germline, CDR1 is LNHNV, CDR2 YYDKDF (reference sequence). CDR3 length: 16 amino acids. Trimming shortened V by 3 bases and J by 5 bases, and 16 bases separated the two germline ends. In nucleotides, the CDR3 is TGTGCCACCAGCAGGGGGGGACATAACACAAATGAAAAACTGTTTTTT. Translation gives CATSRGGHNTNEKLFF.

This clone appeared once. The chain joins TRBV12-5 to TRBJ2-1; 9 positions match TRBD1. This CDR3 comprises 17 residues. Germline V gene sequence: CDR1 LGHNT, CDR2 FRNRAP. V trimming: 5 bases; J trimming: 6 bases; junction bases outside the gene matches: 14. The CDR3 nucleotides are TGTGCTAGTGGTACTTTCAAAGGGACAGGGATGGGCAATGAGCAGTTCTTC. This gives the protein CASGTFKGTGMGNEQFF.

The chain joins TRBV28 to TRBJ2-3, with no clear D. Trimming took off 4 bases at V and 0 bases at J, with 17 bases between the two ends. The CDR3 has 17 residues. Per the germline V gene, CDR1 is MDHEN and CDR2 is SYDVKM. The CDR3 DNA reads TGTGCCAGCAGTTCCCCAAGGGCTGGAACTAGCACAGATACGCAGTATTTT. Translating it yields CASSSPRAGTSTDTQYF.

The chain is built from TRBV4-2 and TRBJ1-3, with TRBD1 identical over 7 bases. The V gene end was trimmed by 4 bases and the J gene end by 0 bases; junction bases not matched to a gene: 3. The CDR3 has 15 residues. In germline, CDR1 is LGHNA, CDR2 YNFKEQ. The CDR3 protein is CASSPRTGSGNTIYF. In DNA form, the CDR3 reads TGTGCCAGCAGCCCCCGGACAGGCTCTGGAAACACCATATATTTT.

The chain has TRBV28 and TRBJ1-2, with D possibly being TRBD1 (6 bases). In germline, CDR1 is MDHEN, CDR2 SYDVKM. The CDR3 is 18 amino acids. Trimming took 7 bases from V and 5 from J, leaving 29 bases between them. The CDR3 DNA reads TGTGCCAGCATACCCGGGAGGGGGGCGTCACTCTTCCGATATGGCTACACCTTC. This gives the protein CASIPGRGASLFRYGYTF.

This chain uses TRBV11-2 with TRBJ2-5; perhaps TRBD2 as D (6 bases). Trimming took 5 bases from V and 6 from J, leaving 13 bases between them. The germline gives CDR1 SGHAT, CDR2 FQNNGV. The CDR3 loop spans 13 amino acids. The CDR3 DNA is TGTGCCAGCAGCCTCCGGGAGCGGCAGACCCAGTACTTC. This sequence encodes CASSLRERQTQYF. The variable domain in full, with the rest retrieved from reference TRBV11-2 and TRBJ2-5, is EAGVAQSPRYKIIEKRQSVAFWCNPISGHATLYWYQQILGQGPKLLIQFQNNGVVDDSQLPKDRFSAERLKGVDSTLKIQPAKLEDSAVYLCASSLRERQTQYFGPGTRLLVL.

This clone was seen only once. J is TRBJ2-3 and V is TRBV6-5; the D gene is possibly TRBD2 (6 bases). The CDR3 is 15 residues long. Germline CDR1 MNHEY, CDR2 SVGAGI. Trimming removed 6 bases at V and 3 bases at J, with 16 bases between. The CDR3 reads CASSPLLGRTDTQYF. The DNA for the CDR3 is TGTGCCAGCAGCCCCCTACTAGGGAGGACAGATACGCAGTATTTT.

For the CDR3, the DNA is TGCGCCAGCAGCGTATCTAGTAGTGGGTTTCTTTATGGCTACACCTTC. It encodes CASSVSSSGFLYGYTF. This rearrangement joins TRBV5-1 to TRBJ1-2; D call uncertain. Germline CDR1 reads SGHRS; CDR2 reads YFSETQ. The ends were cut back, 4 bases at V and 5 bases at J, with 21 bases in the middle. The CDR3 runs to 16 residues.

The V and J genes are TRBV15 and TRBJ1-5; D remains ambiguous. The CDR3 is made up of 14 amino acids. Germline V gene sequence: CDR1 LNHNV, CDR2 YYDKDF (reference sequence). Trimming removed 4 bases from V and 4 bases from J, with 11 bases in between. The CDR3 is CATSMTLRNQPQHF. The CDR3 DNA reads as TGTGCCACCAGCATGACACTAAGAAATCAGCCCCAGCATTTT.

The chain has TRBV28 and TRBJ1-2; TRBD1 matches 7 bases. The CDR3 has 17 residues. The trim removed 5 bases at V and 3 bases at J, leaving 15 bases unmatched. Germline CDR1 reads MDHEN; CDR2 reads SYDVKM. Written as DNA, the CDR3 is TGTGCCAGCAGTAGGGACAGTAGAAGTGCGGGGGACTATGGCTACACCTTC. It is translated as CASSRDSRSAGDYGYTF.

The V call is TRBV5-4, the J call TRBJ2-5; 10 positions match TRBD2. Per the germline V gene, CDR1 is SGHNT and CDR2 is YYREEE (reference sequence). This CDR3 contains 15 residues. V was pared by 4 bases and J by 2 bases, with 5 bases of the junction left unmatched. CDR3 sequence reads: CASSQGLARQETQYF. Here the CDR3 DNA reads TGTGCCAGCAGCCAGGGACTAGCGAGACAAGAGACCCAGTACTTC. The full variable domain, in which reference TRBV5-4 and TRBJ2-5 provide the parts outside the CDR3, is ETGVTQSPTHLIKTRGQQVTLRCSSQSGHNTVSWYQQALGQGPQFIFQYYREEENGRGNFPPRFSGLQFPNYSSELNVNALELDDSALYLCASSQGLARQETQYFGPGTRLLVL.

The chain has TRBV5-1 and TRBJ2-2; 11 nucleotides line up with TRBD2. The V and J ends lost 4 bases and 3 bases, in that order; junction bases with no gene match: 8. The CDR3 is 17 amino acids. CDR1 and CDR2 from the germline V gene are SGHRS and YFSETQ. The CDR3 is CASSPSGLAGYTGELFF. Written as DNA, the CDR3 is TGCGCCAGCAGCCCCTCCGGACTAGCGGGCTACACCGGGGAGCTGTTTTTT.

The rearrangement joins TRBV4-1 to TRBJ1-2; no reliable D call. Between the trimmed V and J ends, which lost 5 bases and 2 bases, there was a span of 12 bases. The germline V gene has CDR1 MGHRA and CDR2 YSYEKL. The CDR3 totals 14 residues. The CDR3: CASSEPGTNYGYTF. CDR3 in DNA: TGCGCCAGCAGCGAACCGGGAACCAACTATGGCTACACCTTC.

The rearrangement joins TRBV28 to TRBJ2-4, with D unclear. Trimming removed 8 bases at V and 0 bases at J, with 8 bases between. The CDR3 runs 13 residues. Per the germline V gene, CDR1 is MDHEN and CDR2 is SYDVKM. The CDR3 region is CASAELAKNIQYF. CDR3 sequence (DNA): TGTGCCAGCGCCGAGCTAGCCAAAAACATTCAGTACTTC.

The genes are TRBV14 and TRBJ2-1; D may be TRBD2 (5 bases). There are 15 residues in the CDR3. Deletions cut 1 base from V and 11 bases from J, with 18 bases between. Germline loops: CDR1 SGHDN, CDR2 FVKESK. In DNA, the CDR3 is TGTGCCAGCAGCCAAGGGAGACTACTTAGGGCAAAGCAGTTCTTC. It codes for CASSQGRLLRAKQFF.

The chain joins TRBV7-9 to TRBJ2-2, with D possibly matching TRBD2 (6 bases). The V gene lost 5 bases and the J gene lost 6 bases, with 16 bases spanning the gap. From germline, CDR1 is SEHNR and CDR2 FQNEAQ (reference sequence). The CDR3 runs to 15 residues. Here the CDR3 DNA reads TGTGCCAGCAGCCCCCGGGAGAAAGGATCCGGGGAGCTGTTTTTT. Protein: CASSPREKGSGELFF.

This clone was observed once. The chain is built from TRBV7-6 and TRBJ2-6, with D possibly matching TRBD1 (5 bases). Germline CDR1 and CDR2: SGHVS and FNYEAQ. This CDR3 is built from 15 residues. V was shortened by 5 bases and J by 3 bases, with 11 bases between the two germline ends. CDR3 DNA sequence: TGTGCCAGCAGCCCAGGGCAGGGTGGGGCCAACGTCCTGACTTTC. This gives the protein CASSPGQGGANVLTF.